These 24 T cell receptor beta chains were sequenced from one sample in a study of blood T cells in healthy people across ages. With a J-beta primer mix and a sample-barcoded 5' primer, a second PCR ran 7 to 11 cycles. From the 5' RACE reads, TCRdb called clonotypes with MiXCR, one entry per CDR3 protein. The sample has 750,000 to 950,000 distinct CDR3 sequences, 25% to 30% seen once. The data were also submitted as part of a second study, on T cells of mothers and their children.

Input material: blood. These receptors originate from a boy between 10 and 17 years old in good health.

The chain joins TRBV7-6 to TRBJ2-5; unclear D gene. With the DNA end fitting TRBJ2-1 better, the J assignment may be wrong. Germline V gene data show CDR1 as SGHVS and CDR2 as FNYEAQ. The CDR3 runs 15 residues. The CDR3 DNA reads as TGTGCCAGCAGCTTAGCGTCAGACCTCCTGAATGAGCAGTTCTTC. Its translation is CASSLASDLLNEQFF.

This clonotype has a handful of counts. The rearrangement links TRBV6-1 to TRBJ2-3, with D possibly matching TRBD1 (6 bases). Between the trimmed V and J ends, which lost 8 bases and 3 bases, there was a span of 12 bases. The CDR3 length is 13 residues. Germline assignment: CDR1 MNHNS and CDR2 SASEGT. CDR3 residues: CASVRGETDTQYF. The CDR3 DNA reads TGTGCCAGCGTCAGGGGTGAAACAGATACGCAGTATTTT.

This chain links TRBV6-4 with TRBJ2-1; D gene ambiguous. Germline CDR1 reads MRHNA; CDR2 reads SNTAGT. The ends were cut back, 4 bases at V and 0 bases at J, with 22 bases in the middle. The CDR3 is 19 residues long. CDR3 coding DNA: TGTGCCAGCAGTGCAGTCGGAAGGATCCTAAGCAGCTCCTACAATGAGCAGTTCTTC. This gives the protein CASSAVGRILSSSYNEQFF.

This clonotype was seen more than once but under ten times. The chain combines TRBV18 with TRBJ1-4; no reliable D call. V lost 3 bases and J lost 0, with 11 bases in between. The CDR3 totals 16 residues. Germline values: CDR1 KGHSH, CDR2 LQKENI. The DNA of the CDR3 is TGTGCCAGCTCACCGAGACAAAGTTCAACTAATGAAAAACTGTTTTTT. As protein: CASSPRQSSTNEKLFF. The full variable domain, its missing parts supplied by reference TRBV18 and TRBJ1-4, is NAGVMQNPRHLVRRRGQEARLRCSPMKGHSHVYWYRQLPEEGLKFMVYLQKENIIDESGMPKERFSAEFPKEGPSILRIQQVVRGDSAAYFCASSPRQSSTNEKLFFGSGTQLSVL.

The chain is built from TRBV19 and TRBJ1-1, with 7 bases that match TRBD1. The CDR3 consists of 12 residues. V lost 7 bases, J lost 4 bases, and 3 bases stayed unmatched. Germline V CDR1 and CDR2: LNHDA, SQIVND (reference sequence). CDR3 loop: CASKEGATEAFF. The CDR3 DNA sequence: TGTGCCAGTAAAGAGGGGGCCACTGAAGCTTTCTTT.

This clonotype was recorded a few times. The V call is TRBV29-1, the J call TRBJ2-1; 10 positions match TRBD2. Germline lookup yields CDR1 SQVTM and CDR2 ANQGSEA. This CDR3 has 15 amino acids. Trimming took 2 bases from V and 4 from J; bases not matched to a gene: 5. CDR3 nucleotides: TGCAGCGTTGAACCTAGCGGGGGACGTTACAATGAGCAGTTCTTC. Its translation is CSVEPSGGRYNEQFF.

This clonotype turned up a few times. This rearrangement joins TRBV29-1 to TRBJ2-5, with D maybe TRBD2 (5 bases). The ends were cut back, 5 bases at V and 8 bases at J, with 15 bases in the middle. CDR3 size: 12 residues. CDR1 and CDR2 (germline): SQVTM, ANQGSEA. CDR3 in amino acids: CSVQLDMGTQYF. Written as DNA, the CDR3 is TGCAGCGTTCAACTAGACATGGGAACCCAGTACTTC.

The V and J genes are TRBV10-2 and TRBJ2-5; 7 nucleotides agree with TRBD2. The V gene's germline CDR1 is WSHSY and CDR2 SAAADI. This CDR3 contains 14 residues. Trimming cost V 6 bases and J 5 bases; bases outside gene matches: 9. The DNA for the CDR3 is TGCGCCAGCAGAGCTGGACTAGTGGGGGAGACCCAGTACTTC. Translating it yields CASRAGLVGETQYF.

This chain joins TRBV25-1 and TRBJ2-4; D is unresolved. Per the germline V gene, CDR1 is MGHDK and CDR2 is SYGVNS. V dropped 2 bases and J dropped 1 base, with 9 bases sitting between them. The CDR3 loop spans 15 amino acids. This CDR3 reads CASSEGPGAKNIQYF. The CDR3 DNA reads as TGTGCCAGCAGTGAAGGGCCTGGGGCCAAAAACATTCAGTACTTC.

In its sample, this clonotype was seen a few times. The chain combines TRBV15 with TRBJ1-4; 7 positions agree with TRBD1. CDR3 length equals 15 residues. Trimming took 6 bases from V and 5 from J; bases not matched to a gene: 9. Germline lookup yields CDR1 LNHNV and CDR2 YYDKDF (reference sequence). Written as DNA, the CDR3 is TGTGCCACCAGTGAGGGGACAGCCCCGAATGAAAAACTGTTTTTT. It codes for CATSEGTAPNEKLFF.

The chain couples TRBV19 to TRBJ1-5, with D perhaps matching TRBD1 (6 bases). The V end was cut by 1 base, the J end by 2 bases, with 15 bases between. The CDR3 has 17 residues. Germline CDR1 and CDR2: LNHDA and SQIVND (reference sequence). The CDR3 DNA reads TGTGCCAGTAGTATAGGACCGGCCGGGGGCCGCAATCAGCCCCAGCATTTT. It codes for CASSIGPAGGRNQPQHF.

The chain couples TRBV11-3 to TRBJ1-1, with D possibly matching TRBD1 (6 bases). The CDR3 sequence is 15 residues long. Germline V gene sequence: CDR1 SGHNT, CDR2 YENEEA. With 5 bases removed from V and 3 bases from J, the gap between germline ends came to 16 bases. The CDR3 protein is CASSLGGAVDTEAFF. CDR3 bases: TGTGCCAGCAGCCTGGGGGGGGCCGTGGACACTGAAGCTTTCTTT.

The chain employs TRBV12-3 or TRBV12-4 and TRBJ2-5, with D perhaps matching TRBD2 (6 bases). Trimming stripped 0 bases from V and 5 bases from J, with 13 bases between. The CDR3 loop spans 15 amino acids. This CDR3 is CASSLALGGLETQYF. CDR3 coding DNA: TGTGCCAGCAGTTTAGCTTTGGGGGGTTTGGAGACCCAGTACTTC.

This clonotype was recorded a few times. The V call is TRBV2, the J call TRBJ2-3, with a tentative D call TRBD1 (5 bases). CDR1 and CDR2 (germline): SNHLY, FYNNEI. Trimming took off 7 bases at V and 0 bases at J, with 11 bases between the two ends. This CDR3 has 14 residues. CDR3 loop: CASNTGLSTDTQYF. The CDR3 DNA reads as TGTGCCAGCAATACAGGCCTTAGCACAGATACGCAGTATTTT. Using reference TRBV2 and TRBJ2-3 for the parts outside the CDR3, the full variable domain is EPEVTQTPSHQVTQMGQEVILRCVPISNHLYFYWYRQILGQKVEFLVSFYNNEISEKSEIFDDQFSVERPDGSNFTLKIRSTKLEDSAMYFCASNTGLSTDTQYFGPGTRLTVL.

The chain employs TRBV7-6 and TRBJ2-7, with TRBD2 as a possible D gene (6 bases). Per germline, CDR1 SGHVS and CDR2 FNYEAQ. The CDR3 has 16 amino acids. The V end was cut by 5 bases, the J end by 2 bases, with 19 bases between. The DNA for the CDR3 is TGTGCCAGCAGCCCCGGGCGGGGACGTCAAGCCTACGAGCAGTACTTC. It yields the protein CASSPGRGRQAYEQYF. Combining the CDR3 with reference TRBV7-6 and TRBJ2-7 gives the whole variable domain GAGVSQSPRYKVTKRGQDVALRCDPISGHVSLYWYRQALGQGPEFLTYFNYEAQQDKSGLPNDRFSAERPEGSISTLTIQRTEQRDSAMYRCASSPGRGRQAYEQYFGPGTRLTVT.

This clonotype showed up just a few times. CDR3 loop: CASSLADRDRVIQYF. CDR3 bases: TGTGCCAGCAGCTTAGCGGACAGGGATCGTGTCATTCAGTACTTC. V and J are TRBV11-2 and TRBJ2-4; 8 positions agree with TRBD1. V was pared by 1 base and J by 9 bases, with 8 bases of the junction left unmatched. Germline V gene lookup returns CDR1 SGHAT and CDR2 FQNNGV. The CDR3 contains 15 residues. The whole variable domain, filled in from reference TRBV11-2 and TRBJ2-4, reads EAGVAQSPRYKIIEKRQSVAFWCNPISGHATLYWYQQILGQGPKLLIQFQNNGVVDDSQLPKDRFSAERLKGVDSTLKIQPAKLEDSAVYLCASSLADRDRVIQYFGAGTRLSVL.

V and J are TRBV10-3 and TRBJ2-5; D remains ambiguous. Trimming removed 2 bases at V and 2 bases at J, with 6 bases between. The CDR3 length is 13 residues. Germline V CDR1 and CDR2: ENHRY, SYGVKD. The CDR3: CAISETQQETQYF. CDR3 in DNA: TGTGCCATCAGTGAGACACAGCAAGAGACCCAGTACTTC.

J is TRBJ2-3 and V is TRBV12-3 or TRBV12-4, with D uncertain. The V gene lost 5 bases and the J gene lost 6 bases, with 6 bases spanning the gap. The CDR3 is made up of 11 amino acids. The CDR3 nucleotides read TGTGCCAGCAGTCTGATGGATACGCAGTATTTT. It yields the protein CASSLMDTQYF.

This clonotype has more than one count but fewer than ten. The chain carries TRBV29-1 and TRBJ2-7, with 7 bases fitting TRBD2. CDR3 length equals 14 residues. Trimming at V came to 7 bases and at J to 5 bases, leaving 14 bases not matched to a gene. Germline assignment: CDR1 SQVTM and CDR2 ANQGSEA. The CDR3 region is CSATQRGGTHEQYF. CDR3 bases: TGCAGCGCCACACAAAGGGGAGGGACCCACGAGCAGTACTTC.

The chain employs TRBV7-2 and TRBJ1-3; weak D call: TRBD1 (5 bases). The germline gives CDR1 SGHTA, CDR2 FQGNSA. The CDR3 runs 15 residues. With 8 bases removed from V and 0 bases from J, the gap between germline ends came to 14 bases. CDR3 nucleotides: TGTGCCAGCCCCGGGGCGGGGGACTCTGGAAACACCATATATTTT. It codes for CASPGAGDSGNTIYF.

V usage is TRBV24-1 and J usage is TRBJ2-5; TRBD1 agrees at 12 bases. The CDR3 spans 16 residues. Germline lookup yields CDR1 KGHDR and CDR2 SFDVKD. V shed 4 bases and J 5 bases; nucleotides not matched to a gene: 7. In DNA form, the CDR3 reads TGTGCCACCAGTGAGGCCGGGACAGGGGGCTTCGAGACCCAGTACTTC. Its translation: CATSEAGTGGFETQYF.

The chain uses TRBV5-1 and TRBJ2-2; 9 bases match TRBD2. This CDR3 spans 16 amino acids. V was clipped by 4 bases and J by 3 bases; unmatched bases: 7. The V gene's germline CDR1 is SGHRS and CDR2 YFSETQ. CDR3 sequence (DNA): TGCGCCAGCAGCACCCAACCTAGCGGGGACACCGGGGAGCTGTTTTTT. Amino acid sequence: CASSTQPSGDTGELFF.

This clonotype was seen only a few times. The chain carries TRBV7-3 and TRBJ1-3; D gene unclear. The CDR3 spans 15 residues. V was trimmed by 3 bases and J by 2 bases, leaving 11 bases between them. Germline values: CDR1 SGHTA, CDR2 FQGTGA. The CDR3 loop is CASSFDGRPGNTIYF. The DNA for the CDR3 is TGTGCCAGCAGCTTCGATGGCAGACCTGGAAACACCATATATTTT. The full variable domain, with the rest looked up from reference TRBV7-3 and TRBJ1-3, is GAGVSQTPSNKVTEKGKYVELRCDPISGHTALYWYRQSLGQGPEFLIYFQGTGAADDSGLPNDRFFAVRPEGSVSTLKIQRTERGDSAVYLCASSFDGRPGNTIYFGEGSWLTVV.

This clonotype showed up just a few times. The chain combines TRBV30 with TRBJ1-6; 7 nucleotides agree with TRBD1. CDR1 and CDR2 (germline): GTSNPN, SVGIG (reference sequence). The CDR3 is 12 amino acids. The CDR3 spells CGWAGGNSPLHF. DNA for the CDR3: TGTGGATGGGCAGGGGGAAACTCACCCCTCCACTTT. The variable domain in full, completed from reference TRBV30 and TRBJ1-6, reads SQTIHQWPATLVQPVGSPLSLECTVEGTSNPNLYWYRQAAGRGLQLLFYSVGIGQISSEVPQNLSASRPQDRQFILSSKKLLLSDSGFYLCGWAGGNSPLHFGNGTRLTVT.